The T cell receptor (beta chain) described here comes from a study of CD8 T cells in Susac syndrome. Study summary: Sequenced Susac syndrome patients included more than five with clinically active disease and fewer than 10 in remission.

Germline assignment: CDR1 SGHAT and CDR2 FQNNGV. The CDR3 contains 13 residues. V lost 6 bases, J lost 2 bases, and 10 bases lay in between. Notes on the study in general: Clonal expansion was not observed in the Susac syndrome CD4+ T cell repertoires.

An input of 0.5 to 1 ug of RNA was subjected to reverse transcription using random hexamers. Coverage of TCR beta CDR3 amplification by immunoSEQ multiplex PCR extended to 54 Vbeta and 13 Jbeta. TCRdb processed the immunoSEQ multiplex PCR reads anew with MiXCR; each CDR3 protein has one entry. The table lists over 100,000 distinct CDR3 sequences, roughly 95% of them singletons. Details on this clonotype: Its specificity is unknown.

This TCR derives from a human donor with Susac syndrome. Sequencing was carried out using CD4+ T cells from PBMCs. The chain is built from TRBV11-2 and TRBJ2-5; D uncertain. CDR3 sequence: CASRWGRQETQYF. As DNA, the CDR3 is TGTGCCAGCAGGTGGGGTAGACAAGAGACCCAGTACTTC.